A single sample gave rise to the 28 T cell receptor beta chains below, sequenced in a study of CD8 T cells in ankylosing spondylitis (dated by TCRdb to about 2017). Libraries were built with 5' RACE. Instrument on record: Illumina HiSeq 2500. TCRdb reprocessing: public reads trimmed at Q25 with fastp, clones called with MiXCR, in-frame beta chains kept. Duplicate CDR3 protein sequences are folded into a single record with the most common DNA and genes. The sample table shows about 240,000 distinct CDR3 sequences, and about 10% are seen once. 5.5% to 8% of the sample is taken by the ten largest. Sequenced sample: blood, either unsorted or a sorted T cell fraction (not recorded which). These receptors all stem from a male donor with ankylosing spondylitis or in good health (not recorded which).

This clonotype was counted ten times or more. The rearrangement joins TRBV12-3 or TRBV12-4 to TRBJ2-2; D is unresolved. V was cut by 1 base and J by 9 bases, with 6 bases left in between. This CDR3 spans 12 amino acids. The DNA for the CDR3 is TGTGCCAGCAGTTTAGATCGTCGGGAGCTGTTTTTT. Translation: CASSLDRRELFF.

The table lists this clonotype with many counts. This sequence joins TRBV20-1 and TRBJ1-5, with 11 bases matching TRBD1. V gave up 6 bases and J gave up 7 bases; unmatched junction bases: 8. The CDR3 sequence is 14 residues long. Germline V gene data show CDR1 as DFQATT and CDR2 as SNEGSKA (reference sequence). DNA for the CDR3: TGCAGTGCAACCGGGACAGGGGGATGGCAGCCCCAGCATTTT. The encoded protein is CSATGTGGWQPQHF.

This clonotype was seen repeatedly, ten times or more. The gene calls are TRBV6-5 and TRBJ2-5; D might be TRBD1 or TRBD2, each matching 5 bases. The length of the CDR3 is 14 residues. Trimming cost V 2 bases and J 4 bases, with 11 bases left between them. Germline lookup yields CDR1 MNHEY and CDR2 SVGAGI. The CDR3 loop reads CASSYDGGGETQYF. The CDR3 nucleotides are TGTGCCAGCAGTTACGATGGGGGTGGAGAGACCCAGTACTTC.

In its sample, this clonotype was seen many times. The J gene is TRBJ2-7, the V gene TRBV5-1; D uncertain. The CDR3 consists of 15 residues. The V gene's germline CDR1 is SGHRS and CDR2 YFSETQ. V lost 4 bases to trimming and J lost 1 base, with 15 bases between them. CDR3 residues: CASSLEAEASYEQYF. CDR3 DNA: TGCGCCAGCAGCCTAGAAGCTGAGGCTTCCTACGAGCAGTACTTC. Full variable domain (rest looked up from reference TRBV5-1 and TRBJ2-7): KAGVTQTPRYLIKTRGQQVTLSCSPISGHRSVSWYQQTPGQGLQFLFEYFSETQRNKGNFPGRFSGRQFSNSRSEMNVSTLELGDSALYLCASSLEAEASYEQYFGPGTRLTVT.

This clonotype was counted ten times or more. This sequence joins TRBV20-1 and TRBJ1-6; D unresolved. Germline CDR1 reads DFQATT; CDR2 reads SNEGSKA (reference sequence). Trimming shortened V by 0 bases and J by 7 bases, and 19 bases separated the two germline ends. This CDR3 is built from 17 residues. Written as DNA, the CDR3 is TGCAGTGCTAGAGAGCCCACACAAAACGCTTGGAATTCACCCCTCCACTTT. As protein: CSAREPTQNAWNSPLHF.

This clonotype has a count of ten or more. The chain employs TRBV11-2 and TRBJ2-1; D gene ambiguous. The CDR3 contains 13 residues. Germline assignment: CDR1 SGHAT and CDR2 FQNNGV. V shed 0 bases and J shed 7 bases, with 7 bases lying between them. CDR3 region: CASSLDRRNEQFF. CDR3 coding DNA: TGTGCCAGCAGCTTAGATCGAAGGAATGAGCAGTTCTTC.

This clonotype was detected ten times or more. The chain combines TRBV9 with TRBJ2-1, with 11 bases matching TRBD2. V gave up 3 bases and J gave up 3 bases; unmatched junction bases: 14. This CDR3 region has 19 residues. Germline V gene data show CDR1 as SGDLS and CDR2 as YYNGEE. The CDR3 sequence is CASSGRLAGRNTDYNEQFF. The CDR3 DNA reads TGTGCCAGCAGCGGCCGACTAGCGGGAAGGAACACCGACTACAATGAGCAGTTCTTC.

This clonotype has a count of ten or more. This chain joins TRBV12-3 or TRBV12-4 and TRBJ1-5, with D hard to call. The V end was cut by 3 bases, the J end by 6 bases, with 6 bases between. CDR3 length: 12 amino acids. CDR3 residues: CASSFSLQPQHF. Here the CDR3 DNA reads TGTGCCAGCAGTTTTTCCCTTCAGCCCCAGCATTTT.

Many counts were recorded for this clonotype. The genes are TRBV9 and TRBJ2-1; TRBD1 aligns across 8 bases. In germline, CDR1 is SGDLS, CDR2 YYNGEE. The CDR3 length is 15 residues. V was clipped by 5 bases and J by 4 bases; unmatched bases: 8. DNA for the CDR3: TGTGCCAGCAGTGCCCCGGACAGGGTATACAATGAGCAGTTCTTC. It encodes CASSAPDRVYNEQFF.

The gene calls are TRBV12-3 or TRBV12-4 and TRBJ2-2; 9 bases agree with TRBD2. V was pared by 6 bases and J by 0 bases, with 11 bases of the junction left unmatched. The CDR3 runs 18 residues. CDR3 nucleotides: TGTGCCAGCAGCATATGGACTAGCGAATTAGCGAACACCGGGGAGCTGTTTTTT. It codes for CASSIWTSELANTGELFF.

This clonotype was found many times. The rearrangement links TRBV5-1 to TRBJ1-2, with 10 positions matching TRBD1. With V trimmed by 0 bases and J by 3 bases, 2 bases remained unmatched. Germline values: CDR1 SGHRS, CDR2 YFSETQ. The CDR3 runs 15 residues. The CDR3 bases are TGCGCCAGCAGCTTGGCCGGGACAGGGGACTATGGCTACACCTTC. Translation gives CASSLAGTGDYGYTF.

The CDR3: CSASGGTTLVEQYF. CDR3 bases: TGCAGCGCCTCGGGTGGAACGACCTTGGTCGAGCAGTACTTC. The chain recombines TRBV29-1 with TRBJ2-7; D unclear. Germline V gene lookup returns CDR1 SQVTM and CDR2 ANQGSEA. V was clipped by 7 bases and J by 6 bases, with 22 bases between them. The CDR3 length is 14 residues.

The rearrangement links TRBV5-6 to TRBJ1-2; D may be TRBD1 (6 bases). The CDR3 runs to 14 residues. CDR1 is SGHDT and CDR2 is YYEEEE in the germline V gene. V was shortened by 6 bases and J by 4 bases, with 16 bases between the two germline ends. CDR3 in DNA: TGTGCCAGCACCCGAATGGGGGGGCTCTATGGCTACACCTTC. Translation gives CASTRMGGLYGYTF.

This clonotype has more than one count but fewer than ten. For the CDR3, the DNA is TGTGCCAGCAATGCTAGCGGGAGAAAGCAGTTCTTC. Protein sequence: CASNASGRKQFF. The chain joins TRBV2 to TRBJ2-1, with 10 positions matching TRBD2. Germline lookup yields CDR1 SNHLY and CDR2 FYNNEI. The CDR3 runs 12 residues. J lost 11 bases, V lost 7 bases, and 5 bases had no gene match.

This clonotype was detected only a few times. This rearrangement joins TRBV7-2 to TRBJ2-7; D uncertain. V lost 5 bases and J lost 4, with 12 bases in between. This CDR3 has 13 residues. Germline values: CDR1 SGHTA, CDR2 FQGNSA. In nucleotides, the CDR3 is TGTGCCAGCAGCACCTCCTCTTATTACGAGCAGTACTTC. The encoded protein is CASSTSSYYEQYF.

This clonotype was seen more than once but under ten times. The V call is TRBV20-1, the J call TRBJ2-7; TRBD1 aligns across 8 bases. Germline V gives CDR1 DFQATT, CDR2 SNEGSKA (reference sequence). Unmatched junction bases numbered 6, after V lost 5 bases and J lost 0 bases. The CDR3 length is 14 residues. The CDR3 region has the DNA TGCAGTGCTGTGGACAGGGAGATCTCCTACGAGCAGTACTTC. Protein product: CSAVDREISYEQYF.

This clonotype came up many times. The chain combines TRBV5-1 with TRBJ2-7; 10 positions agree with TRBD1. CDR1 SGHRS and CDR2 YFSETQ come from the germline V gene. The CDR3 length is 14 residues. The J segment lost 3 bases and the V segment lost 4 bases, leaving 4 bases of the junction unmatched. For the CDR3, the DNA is TGCGCCAGCAGCGACGGACAGGGGGACTACGAGCAGTACTTC. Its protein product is CASSDGQGDYEQYF.

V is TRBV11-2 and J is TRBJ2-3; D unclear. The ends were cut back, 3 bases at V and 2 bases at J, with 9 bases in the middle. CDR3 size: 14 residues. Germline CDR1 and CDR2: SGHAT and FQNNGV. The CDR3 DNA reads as TGTGCCAGCAGCTTTGTGCTCGACACAGATACGCAGTATTTT. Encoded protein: CASSFVLDTDTQYF.

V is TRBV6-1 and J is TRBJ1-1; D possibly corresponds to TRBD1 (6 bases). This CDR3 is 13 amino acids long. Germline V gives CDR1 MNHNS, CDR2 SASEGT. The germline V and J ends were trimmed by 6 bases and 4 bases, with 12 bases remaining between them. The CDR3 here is CASREGVGTEAFF. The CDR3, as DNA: TGTGCCAGCAGGGAGGGGGTTGGCACTGAAGCTTTCTTT.

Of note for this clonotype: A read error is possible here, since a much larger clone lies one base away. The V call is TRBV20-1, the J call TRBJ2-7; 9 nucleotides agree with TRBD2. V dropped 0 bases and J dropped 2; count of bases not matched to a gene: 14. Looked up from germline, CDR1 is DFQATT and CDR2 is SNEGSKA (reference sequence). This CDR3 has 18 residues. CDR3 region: CSARENYASGRPPYEQYF. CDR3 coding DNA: TGCAGTGCTAGAGAAAATTATGCGAGCGGGAGGCCGCCCTACGAGCAGTACTTC.

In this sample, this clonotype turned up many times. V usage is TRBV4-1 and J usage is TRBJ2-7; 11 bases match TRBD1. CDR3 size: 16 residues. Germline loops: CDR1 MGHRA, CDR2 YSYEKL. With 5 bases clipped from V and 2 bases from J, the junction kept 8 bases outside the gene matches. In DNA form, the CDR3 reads TGCGCCAGCAGCTTACACCCGGGACAGGGGGCCTACGAGCAGTACTTC. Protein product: CASSLHPGQGAYEQYF.

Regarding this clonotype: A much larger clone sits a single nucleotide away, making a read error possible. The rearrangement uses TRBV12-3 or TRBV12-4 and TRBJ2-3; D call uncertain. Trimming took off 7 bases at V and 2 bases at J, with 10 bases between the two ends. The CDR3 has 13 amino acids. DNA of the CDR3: TGTGCCAGCAACCCTTCGACCACAGATACGCAGTATTTT. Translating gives CASNPSTTDTQYF.

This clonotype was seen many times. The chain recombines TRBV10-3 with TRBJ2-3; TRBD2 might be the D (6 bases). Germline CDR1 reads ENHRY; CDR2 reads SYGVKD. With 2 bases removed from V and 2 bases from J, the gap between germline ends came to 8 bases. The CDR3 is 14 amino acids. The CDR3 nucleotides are TGTGCCATCAGTGAGCCGGGAGACACAGATACGCAGTATTTT. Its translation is CAISEPGDTDTQYF.

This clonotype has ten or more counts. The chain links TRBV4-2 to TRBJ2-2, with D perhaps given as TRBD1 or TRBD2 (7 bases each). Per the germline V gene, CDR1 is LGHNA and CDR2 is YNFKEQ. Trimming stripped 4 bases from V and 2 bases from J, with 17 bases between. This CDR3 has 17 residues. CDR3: CASSPPGEGANTGELFF. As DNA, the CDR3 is TGTGCCAGCAGCCCCCCAGGGGAGGGGGCAAACACCGGGGAGCTGTTTTTT.

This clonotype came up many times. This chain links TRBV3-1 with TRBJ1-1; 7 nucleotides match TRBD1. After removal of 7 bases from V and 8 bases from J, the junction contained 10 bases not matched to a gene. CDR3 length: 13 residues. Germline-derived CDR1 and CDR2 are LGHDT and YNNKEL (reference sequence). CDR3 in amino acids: CASMTVQGSEAFF. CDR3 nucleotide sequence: TGTGCCAGCATGACAGTACAGGGGTCGGAAGCTTTCTTT. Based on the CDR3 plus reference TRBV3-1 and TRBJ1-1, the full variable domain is DTAVSQTPKYLVTQMGNDKSIKCEQNLGHDTMYWYKQDSKKFLKIMFSYNNKELIINETVPNRFSPKSPDKAHLNLHINSLELGDSAVYFCASMTVQGSEAFFGQGTRLTVV.

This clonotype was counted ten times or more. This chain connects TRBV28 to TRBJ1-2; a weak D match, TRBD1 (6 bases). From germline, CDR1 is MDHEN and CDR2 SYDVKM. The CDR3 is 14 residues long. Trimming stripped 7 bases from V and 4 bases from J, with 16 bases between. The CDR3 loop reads CASIVNRDTYGYTF. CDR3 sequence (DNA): TGTGCCAGCATCGTAAACCGGGACACCTATGGCTACACCTTC.

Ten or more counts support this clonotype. CDR3 sequence: CASSPEAKNIQYF. The CDR3 DNA reads as TGTGCCAGCAGCCCCGAGGCCAAAAACATTCAGTACTTC. This chain joins TRBV5-5 and TRBJ2-4, with D hard to call. Deletions cut 4 bases from V and 1 base from J, with 6 bases between. CDR3 size: 13 residues. Germline values: CDR1 SGHKS, CDR2 YYEKEE (reference sequence).

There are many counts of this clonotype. DNA for the CDR3: TGCGCCAGCAGCCGGGGACTAGCGGGGGTGTCAGAAGAGACCCAGTACTTC. Protein sequence: CASSRGLAGVSEETQYF. J is TRBJ2-5 and V is TRBV5-1; 14 nucleotides agree with TRBD2. Germline assignment: CDR1 SGHRS and CDR2 YFSETQ. The CDR3 loop spans 17 amino acids. V was clipped by 4 bases and J by 3 bases; unmatched bases: 8.